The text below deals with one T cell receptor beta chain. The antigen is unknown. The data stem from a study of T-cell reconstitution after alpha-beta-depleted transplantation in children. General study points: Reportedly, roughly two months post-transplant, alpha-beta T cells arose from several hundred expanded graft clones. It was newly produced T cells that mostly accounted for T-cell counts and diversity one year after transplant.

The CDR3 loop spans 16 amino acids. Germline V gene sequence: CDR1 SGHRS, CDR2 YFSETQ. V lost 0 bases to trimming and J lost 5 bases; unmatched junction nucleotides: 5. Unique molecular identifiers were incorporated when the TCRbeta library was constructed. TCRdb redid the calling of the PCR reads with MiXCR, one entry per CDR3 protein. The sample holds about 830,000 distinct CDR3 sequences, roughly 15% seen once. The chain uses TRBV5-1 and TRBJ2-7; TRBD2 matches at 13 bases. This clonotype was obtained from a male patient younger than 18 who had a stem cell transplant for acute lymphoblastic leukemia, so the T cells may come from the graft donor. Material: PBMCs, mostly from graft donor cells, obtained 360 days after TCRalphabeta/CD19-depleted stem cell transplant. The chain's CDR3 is CASSLVGLAGADEQYF. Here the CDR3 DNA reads TGCGCCAGCAGCTTGGTAGGACTAGCGGGAGCGGACGAGCAGTACTTC.